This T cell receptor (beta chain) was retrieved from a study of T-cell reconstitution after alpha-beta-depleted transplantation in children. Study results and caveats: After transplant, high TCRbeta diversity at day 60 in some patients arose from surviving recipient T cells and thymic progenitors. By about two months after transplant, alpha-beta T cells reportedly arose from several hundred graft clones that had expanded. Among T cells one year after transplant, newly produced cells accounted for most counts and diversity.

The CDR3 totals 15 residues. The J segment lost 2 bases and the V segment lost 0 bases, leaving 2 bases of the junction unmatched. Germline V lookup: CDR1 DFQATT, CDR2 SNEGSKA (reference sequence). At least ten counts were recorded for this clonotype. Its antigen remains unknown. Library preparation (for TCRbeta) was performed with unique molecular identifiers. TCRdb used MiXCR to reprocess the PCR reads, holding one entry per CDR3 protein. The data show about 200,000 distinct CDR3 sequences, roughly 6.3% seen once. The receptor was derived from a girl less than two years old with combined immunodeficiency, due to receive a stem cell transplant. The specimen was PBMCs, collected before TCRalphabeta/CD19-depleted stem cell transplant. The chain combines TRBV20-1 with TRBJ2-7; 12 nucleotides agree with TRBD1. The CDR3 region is CSARDRDRGPYEQYF. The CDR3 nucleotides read TGCAGTGCTAGAGATCGGGACAGGGGGCCCTACGAGCAGTACTTC.